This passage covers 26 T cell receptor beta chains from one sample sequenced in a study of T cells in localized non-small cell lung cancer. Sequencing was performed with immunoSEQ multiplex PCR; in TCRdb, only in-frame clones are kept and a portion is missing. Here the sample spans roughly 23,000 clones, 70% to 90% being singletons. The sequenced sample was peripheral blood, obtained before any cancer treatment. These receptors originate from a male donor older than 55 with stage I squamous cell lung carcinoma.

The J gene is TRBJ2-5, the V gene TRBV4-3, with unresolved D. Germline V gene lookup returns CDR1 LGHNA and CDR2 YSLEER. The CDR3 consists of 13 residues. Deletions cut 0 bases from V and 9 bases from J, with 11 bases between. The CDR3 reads CASSQELNSAQYF. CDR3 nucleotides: TGCGCCAGCAGCCAAGAACTAAACAGCGCCCAGTACTTC.

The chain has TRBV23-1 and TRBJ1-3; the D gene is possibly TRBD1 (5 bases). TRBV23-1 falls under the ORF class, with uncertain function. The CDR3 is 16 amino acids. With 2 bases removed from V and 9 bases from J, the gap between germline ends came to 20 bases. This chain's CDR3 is CASSQGRGRLRGTIYF. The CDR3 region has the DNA TGCGCCAGCAGTCAAGGGAGAGGGCGATTGAGGGGCACCATATATTTT.

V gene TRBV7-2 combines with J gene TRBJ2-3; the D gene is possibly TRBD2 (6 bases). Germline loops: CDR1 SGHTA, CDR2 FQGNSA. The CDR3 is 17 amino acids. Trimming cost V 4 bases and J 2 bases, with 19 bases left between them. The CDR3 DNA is TGTGCCAGCAGCTCCCCCGCCGCGCTAGCGTTCACAGATACGCAGTATTTT. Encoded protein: CASSSPAALAFTDTQYF.

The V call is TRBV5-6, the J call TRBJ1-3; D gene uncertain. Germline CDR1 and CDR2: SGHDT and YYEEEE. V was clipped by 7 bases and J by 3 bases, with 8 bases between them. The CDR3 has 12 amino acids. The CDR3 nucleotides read TGTGCCAGCCGAAGCTTTGGAAACACCATATATTTT. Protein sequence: CASRSFGNTIYF.

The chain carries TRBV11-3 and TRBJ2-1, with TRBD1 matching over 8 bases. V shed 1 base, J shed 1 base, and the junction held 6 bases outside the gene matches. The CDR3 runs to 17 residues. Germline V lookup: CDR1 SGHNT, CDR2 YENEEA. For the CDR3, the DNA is TGTGCCAGCAGCTTAGGGACAGGGATTGTATCCTACAATGAGCAGTTCTTC. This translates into CASSLGTGIVSYNEQFF.

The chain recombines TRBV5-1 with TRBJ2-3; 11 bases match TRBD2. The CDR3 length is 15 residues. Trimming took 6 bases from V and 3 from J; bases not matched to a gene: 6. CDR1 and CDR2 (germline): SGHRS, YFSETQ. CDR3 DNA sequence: TGCGCCAGCACCCTAGCGGGGGGATATACAGATACGCAGTATTTT. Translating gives CASTLAGGYTDTQYF.

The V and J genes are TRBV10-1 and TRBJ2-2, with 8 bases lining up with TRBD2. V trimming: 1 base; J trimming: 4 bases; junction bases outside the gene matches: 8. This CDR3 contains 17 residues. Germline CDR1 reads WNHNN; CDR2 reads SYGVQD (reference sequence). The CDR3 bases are TGCGCCAGCAGTGAGTTCCAAGCGGGGGCTGCCACCGGGGAGCTGTTTTTT. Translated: CASSEFQAGAATGELFF.

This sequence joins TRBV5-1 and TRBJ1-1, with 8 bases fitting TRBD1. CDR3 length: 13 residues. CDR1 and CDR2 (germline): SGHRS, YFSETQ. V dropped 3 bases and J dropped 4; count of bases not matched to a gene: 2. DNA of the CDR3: TGCGCCAGCAGCTACACAGGGGGCACTGAAGCTTTCTTT. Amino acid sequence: CASSYTGGTEAFF.

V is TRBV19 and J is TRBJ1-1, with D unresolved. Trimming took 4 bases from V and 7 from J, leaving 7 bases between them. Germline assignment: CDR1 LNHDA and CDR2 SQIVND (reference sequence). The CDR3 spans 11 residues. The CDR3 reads CASSNSGEAFF. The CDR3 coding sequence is TGTGCCAGTAGTAACAGCGGTGAAGCTTTCTTT.

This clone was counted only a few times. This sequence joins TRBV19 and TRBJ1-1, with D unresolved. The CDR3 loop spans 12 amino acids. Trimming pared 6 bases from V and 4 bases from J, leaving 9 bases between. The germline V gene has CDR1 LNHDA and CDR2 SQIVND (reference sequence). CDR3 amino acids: CASRREGTEAFF. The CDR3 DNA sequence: TGTGCCAGTAGGAGGGAAGGCACTGAAGCTTTCTTT.

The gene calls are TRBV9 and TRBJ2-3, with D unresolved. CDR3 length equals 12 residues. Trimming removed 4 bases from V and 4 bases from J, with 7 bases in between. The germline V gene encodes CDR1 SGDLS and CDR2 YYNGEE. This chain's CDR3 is CASSTQSDTQYF. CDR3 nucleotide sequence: TGTGCCAGCAGCACTCAATCAGATACGCAGTATTTT. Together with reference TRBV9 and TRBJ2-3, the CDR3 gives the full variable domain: DSGVTQTPKHLITATGQRVTLRCSPRSGDLSVYWYQQSLDQGLQFLIQYYNGEERAKGNILERFSAQQFPDLHSELNLSSLELGDSALYFCASSTQSDTQYFGPGTRLTVL.

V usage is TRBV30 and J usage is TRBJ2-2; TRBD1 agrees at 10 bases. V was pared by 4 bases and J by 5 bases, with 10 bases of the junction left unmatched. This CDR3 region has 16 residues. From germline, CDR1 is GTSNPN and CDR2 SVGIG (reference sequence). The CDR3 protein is CAWTGRQGARTGELFF. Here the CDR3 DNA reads TGTGCCTGGACTGGACGACAGGGGGCGCGGACCGGGGAGCTGTTTTTT.

CDR3 protein: CASSQGQGLTGELFF. In DNA, the CDR3 is TGTGCCAGCTCACAAGGACAGGGCCTTACCGGGGAGCTGTTTTTT. The gene calls are TRBV18 and TRBJ2-2; TRBD1 matches at 8 bases. Germline V gives CDR1 KGHSH, CDR2 LQKENI. Trimming cost V 4 bases and J 5 bases; bases outside gene matches: 6. The CDR3 runs to 15 residues.

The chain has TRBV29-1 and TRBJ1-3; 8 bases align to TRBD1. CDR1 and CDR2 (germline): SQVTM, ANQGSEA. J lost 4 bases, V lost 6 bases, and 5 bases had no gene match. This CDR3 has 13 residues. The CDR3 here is CSVDRGGGNTIYF. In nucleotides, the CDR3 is TGCAGCGTAGACAGGGGTGGAGGAAACACCATATATTTT. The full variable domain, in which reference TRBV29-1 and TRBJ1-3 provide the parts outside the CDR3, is SAVISQKPSRDICQRGTSLTIQCQVDSQVTMMFWYRQQPGQSLTLIATANQGSEATYESGFVIDKFPISRPNLTFSTLTVSNMSPEDSSIYLCSVDRGGGNTIYFGEGSWLTVV.

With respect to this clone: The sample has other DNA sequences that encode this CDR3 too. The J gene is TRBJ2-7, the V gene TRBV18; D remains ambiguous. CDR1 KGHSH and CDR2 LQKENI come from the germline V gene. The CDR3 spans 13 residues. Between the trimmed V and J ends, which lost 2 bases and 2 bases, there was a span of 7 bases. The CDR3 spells CASSPSGTYEQYF. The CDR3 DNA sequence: TGTGCCAGCTCACCATCAGGAACCTACGAGCAGTACTTC.

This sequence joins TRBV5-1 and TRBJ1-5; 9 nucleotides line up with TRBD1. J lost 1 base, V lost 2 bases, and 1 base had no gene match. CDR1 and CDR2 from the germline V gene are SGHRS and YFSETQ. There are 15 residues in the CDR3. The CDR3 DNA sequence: TGCGCCAGCAGCTTTGGACAGGGGAGCAATCAGCCCCAGCATTTT. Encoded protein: CASSFGQGSNQPQHF.

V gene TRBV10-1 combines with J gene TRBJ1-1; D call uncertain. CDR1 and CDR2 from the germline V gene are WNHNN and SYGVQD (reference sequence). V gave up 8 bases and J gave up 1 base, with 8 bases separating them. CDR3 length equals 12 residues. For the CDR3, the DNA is TGCGCCAGCTCCGGAGGGAACACTGAAGCTTTCTTT. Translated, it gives CASSGGNTEAFF.

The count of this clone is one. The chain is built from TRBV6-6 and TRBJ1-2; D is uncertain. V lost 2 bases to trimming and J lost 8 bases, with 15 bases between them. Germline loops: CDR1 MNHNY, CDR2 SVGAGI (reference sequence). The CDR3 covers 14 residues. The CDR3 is CASSYAPEGIGYTF. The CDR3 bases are TGTGCCAGCAGTTACGCGCCTGAGGGTATAGGCTACACCTTC.

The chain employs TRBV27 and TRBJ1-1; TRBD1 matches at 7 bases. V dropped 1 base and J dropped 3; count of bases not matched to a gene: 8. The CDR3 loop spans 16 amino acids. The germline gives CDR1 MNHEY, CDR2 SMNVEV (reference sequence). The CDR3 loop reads CASSLLGGQIYTEAFF. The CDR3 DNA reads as TGTGCCAGCAGTTTATTAGGGGGACAGATTTACACTGAAGCTTTCTTT.

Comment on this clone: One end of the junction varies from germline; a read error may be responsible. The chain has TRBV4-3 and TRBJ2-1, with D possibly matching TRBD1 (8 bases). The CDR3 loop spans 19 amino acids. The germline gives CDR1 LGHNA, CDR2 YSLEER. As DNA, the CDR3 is TGCGCCAGCAGCCAAGACTTAGAAACTGGGACAGGACTAGTACGCCCCATGGTCTTC. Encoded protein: CASSQDLETGTGLVRPMVF.

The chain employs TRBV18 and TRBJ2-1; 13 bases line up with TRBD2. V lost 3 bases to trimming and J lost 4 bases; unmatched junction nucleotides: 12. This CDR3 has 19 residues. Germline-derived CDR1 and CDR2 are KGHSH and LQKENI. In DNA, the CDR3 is TGTGCCAGCTCACCGGGAACCGGGACTAGCGGGATCTCTTACAATGAGCAGTTCTTC. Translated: CASSPGTGTSGISYNEQFF.

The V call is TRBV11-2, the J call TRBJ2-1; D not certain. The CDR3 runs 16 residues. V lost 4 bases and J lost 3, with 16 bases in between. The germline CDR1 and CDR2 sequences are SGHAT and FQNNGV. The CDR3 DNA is TGTGCCAGCAGCTCCTCTGACTGGTCGTTCTACAATGAGCAGTTCTTC. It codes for CASSSSDWSFYNEQFF.

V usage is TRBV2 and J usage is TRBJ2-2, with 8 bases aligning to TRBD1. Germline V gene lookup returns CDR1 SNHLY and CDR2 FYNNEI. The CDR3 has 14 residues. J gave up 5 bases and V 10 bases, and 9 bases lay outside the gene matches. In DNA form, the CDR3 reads TGTGCCAACACAGGACAGGGTAGGACCGGGGAGCTGTTTTTT. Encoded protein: CANTGQGRTGELFF.

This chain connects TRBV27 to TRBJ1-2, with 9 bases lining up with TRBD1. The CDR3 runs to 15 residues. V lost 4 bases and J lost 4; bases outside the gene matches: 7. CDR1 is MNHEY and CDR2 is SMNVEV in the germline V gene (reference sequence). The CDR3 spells CASSSGTGLGYGYTF. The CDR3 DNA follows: TGTGCCAGCAGTTCAGGGACAGGGCTAGGCTATGGCTACACCTTC.

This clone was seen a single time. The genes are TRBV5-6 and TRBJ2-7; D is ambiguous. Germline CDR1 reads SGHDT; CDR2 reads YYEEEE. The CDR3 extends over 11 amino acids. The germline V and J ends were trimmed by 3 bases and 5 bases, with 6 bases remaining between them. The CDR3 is CASSSVDEQYF. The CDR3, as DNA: TGTGCCAGCAGCTCGGTAGACGAGCAGTACTTC.

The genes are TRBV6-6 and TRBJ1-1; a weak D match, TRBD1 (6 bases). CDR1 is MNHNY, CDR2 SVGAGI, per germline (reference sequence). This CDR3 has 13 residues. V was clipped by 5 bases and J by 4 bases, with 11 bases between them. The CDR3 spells CASSVNRATEAFF. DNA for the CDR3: TGTGCCAGCAGTGTTAACAGGGCCACTGAAGCTTTCTTT.